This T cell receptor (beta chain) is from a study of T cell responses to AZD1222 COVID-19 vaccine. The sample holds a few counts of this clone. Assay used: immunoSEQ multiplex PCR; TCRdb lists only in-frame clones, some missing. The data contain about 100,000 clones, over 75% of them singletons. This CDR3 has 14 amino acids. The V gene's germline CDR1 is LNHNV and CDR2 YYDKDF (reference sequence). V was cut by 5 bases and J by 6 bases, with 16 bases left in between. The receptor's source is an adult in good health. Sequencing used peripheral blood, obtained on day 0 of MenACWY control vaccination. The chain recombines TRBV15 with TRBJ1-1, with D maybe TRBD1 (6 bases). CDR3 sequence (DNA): TGTGCCACCAGCCCCAGGGGTGGGAGGCCTGAAGCTTTCTTT. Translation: CATSPRGGRPEAFF.